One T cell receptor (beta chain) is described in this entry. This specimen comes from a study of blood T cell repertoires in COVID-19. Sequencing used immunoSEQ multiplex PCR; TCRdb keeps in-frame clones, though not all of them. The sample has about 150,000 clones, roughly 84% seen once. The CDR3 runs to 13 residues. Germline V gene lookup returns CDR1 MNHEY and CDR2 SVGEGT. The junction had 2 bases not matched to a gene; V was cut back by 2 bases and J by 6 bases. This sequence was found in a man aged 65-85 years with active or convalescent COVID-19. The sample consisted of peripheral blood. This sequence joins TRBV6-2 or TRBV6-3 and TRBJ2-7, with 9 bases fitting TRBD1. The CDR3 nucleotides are TGTGCCAGCAGTTACGGACAGGGGCGCGAGCAGTACTTC. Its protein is CASSYGQGREQYF.